Reported below is one TCR beta chain. This sample stems from a study of TIL therapy for anti-PD-1-resistant metastatic lung cancer. Specified time point: pre-treatment sample, taken before nivolumab and TIL therapy. The immunoSEQ assay was v3. TCRdb's table, derived via immunoSEQ multiplex PCR, lists solely in-frame clones and lacks some. In the table there are more than 50,000 clones, around nine tenths of which are singletons. The source was blood, collected at baseline. The sequence was collected from a person aged 25 to 79 with non-small cell lung cancer.

The CDR3 loop is CASSSTWNYEQYF. CDR3 DNA sequence: TGTGCCAGTAGTTCTACGTGGAACTACGAGCAGTACTTC. The chain combines TRBV19 with TRBJ2-7; no clear D gene. The CDR3 covers 13 residues. Germline assignment: CDR1 LNHDA and CDR2 SQIVND (reference sequence). V gave up 5 bases and J gave up 3 bases, with 11 bases separating them.